Below are 31 T cell receptor beta chains sequenced from a single sample in a study of blood T cell repertoires in COVID-19. Sequencing was performed with immunoSEQ multiplex PCR; in TCRdb, only in-frame clones are kept and a portion is missing. Here the sample spans roughly 380,000 clones, roughly 90% being singletons. Sequenced material: peripheral blood. These TCRs come from a woman in her thirties or forties with COVID-19, enrolled during active disease.

This clone was observed a few times. The chain joins TRBV2 to TRBJ1-5; D is perhaps TRBD1 (6 bases). CDR3 size: 14 residues. Trimming cost V 4 bases and J 6 bases, with 13 bases left between them. Germline V gives CDR1 SNHLY, CDR2 FYNNEI. For the CDR3, the DNA is TGTGCCAGCAGTGGACAGGCTCTGGTTCAGCCCCAGCATTTT. This sequence encodes CASSGQALVQPQHF.

This clone has only a few counts. In DNA, the CDR3 is TGTGCCAGTACCCCCAATGGGGGGTTGAACGAGCAGTACTTC. It translates to CASTPNGGLNEQYF. This chain joins TRBV19 and TRBJ2-7; D possibly corresponds to TRBD2 (6 bases). Trimming cost V 7 bases and J 5 bases, with 18 bases left between them. CDR1 is LNHDA, CDR2 SQIVND, per germline (reference sequence). The CDR3 is 14 amino acids.

This rearrangement joins TRBV9 to TRBJ1-3, with D possibly TRBD1 on 6 matching bases. The germline V gene has CDR1 SGDLS and CDR2 YYNGEE. The ends were cut back, 3 bases at V and 2 bases at J, with 12 bases in the middle. The length of the CDR3 is 15 residues. The CDR3 DNA is TGTGCCAGCAGCGGTCCAGGGGCGCCTGGAAACACCATATATTTT. Protein: CASSGPGAPGNTIYF.

The chain is built from TRBV20-1 and TRBJ2-3; 8 bases align to TRBD2. The CDR3 loop spans 14 amino acids. In germline, CDR1 is DFQATT, CDR2 SNEGSKA (reference sequence). With V trimmed by 3 bases and J by 3 bases, 5 bases remained unmatched. CDR3 sequence: CSASEAGVTDTQYF. The CDR3 nucleotides are TGCAGTGCTAGTGAAGCGGGAGTAACAGATACGCAGTATTTT.

The J gene is TRBJ2-3, the V gene TRBV30; 7 positions agree with TRBD2. Per germline, CDR1 GTSNPN and CDR2 SVGIG (reference sequence). Trimming at V came to 8 bases and at J to 4 bases, leaving 6 bases not matched to a gene. This CDR3 has 12 residues. The CDR3 sequence: CALGEGPDTQYF. The CDR3 DNA is TGTGCCCTAGGGGAGGGCCCAGATACGCAGTATTTT.

This clone has only one observation. CDR3 amino acids: CASSLSGLALRGTDTQYF. Here the CDR3 DNA reads TGTGCCAGCAGTTTATCGGGACTAGCGCTCAGGGGGACAGATACGCAGTATTTT. The genes are TRBV27 and TRBJ2-3; TRBD2 agrees at 10 bases. The CDR3 has 18 residues. Trimming cost V 0 bases and J 3 bases; bases outside gene matches: 9. Germline assignment: CDR1 MNHEY and CDR2 SMNVEV (reference sequence).

The J gene is TRBJ1-5, the V gene TRBV27; D not certain. The CDR3 is 14 residues long. Trimming pared 4 bases from V and 7 bases from J, leaving 14 bases between. Per germline, CDR1 MNHEY and CDR2 SMNVEV (reference sequence). CDR3 DNA sequence: TGTGCCAGCAGTTCTACCGGGATAGGGCAGCCCCAGCATTTT. Its protein is CASSSTGIGQPQHF.

The V and J genes are TRBV9 and TRBJ1-1; tentatively, D is TRBD1 (6 bases). Germline CDR1 reads SGDLS; CDR2 reads YYNGEE. This CDR3 is 16 amino acids long. Trimming stripped 0 bases from V and 0 bases from J, with 12 bases between. The chain's CDR3 is CASSVAGGAMNTEAFF. DNA for the CDR3: TGTGCCAGCAGCGTAGCTGGGGGGGCGATGAACACTGAAGCTTTCTTT.

The chain has TRBV2 and TRBJ1-5; possible D gene TRBD1, 5 bases. The CDR3 sequence is 15 residues long. CDR1 and CDR2 from the germline V gene are SNHLY and FYNNEI. Trimming shortened V by 2 bases and J by 3 bases, and 11 bases separated the two germline ends. The CDR3 loop reads CASSESGGINQPQHF. CDR3 bases: TGTGCCAGCAGTGAATCCGGGGGTATCAATCAGCCCCAGCATTTT.

CDR3 in DNA: TGTGCCAGCAGCATGGCAGGGGCTGGAAACACCATATATTTT. Its translation is CASSMAGAGNTIYF. The chain is built from TRBV7-2 and TRBJ1-3, with a weak D call TRBD1 (6 bases). Trimming cost V 5 bases and J 2 bases, with 10 bases left between them. CDR1 is SGHTA, CDR2 FQGNSA, per germline. CDR3 length: 14 residues.

This clone came up a few times. The genes are TRBV19 and TRBJ1-5, with TRBD1 as a possible D gene (5 bases). Germline V gene sequence: CDR1 LNHDA, CDR2 SQIVND (reference sequence). CDR3 length equals 16 residues. Trimming pared 1 base from V and 3 bases from J, leaving 13 bases between. The CDR3 coding sequence is TGTGCCAGTAGTATAGTCCCAGGGCCGGACAATCAGCCCCAGCATTTT. Its translation: CASSIVPGPDNQPQHF. The full variable domain, completed using reference TRBV19 and TRBJ1-5, is DGGITQSPKYLFRKEGQNVTLSCEQNLNHDAMYWYRQDPGQGLRLIYYSQIVNDFQKGDIAEGYSVSREKKESFPLTVTSAQKNPTAFYLCASSIVPGPDNQPQHFGDGTRLSIL.

The table lists this clone with a count of one. The V gene is TRBV7-2, the J gene TRBJ1-1; D call uncertain. The CDR3 covers 13 residues. V lost 6 bases and J 7 bases, leaving 15 bases between the germline ends. The germline V gene has CDR1 SGHTA and CDR2 FQGNSA. The CDR3 spells CASSLQPAGEAFF. The CDR3 nucleotides read TGTGCCAGCAGTCTTCAACCCGCAGGTGAAGCTTTCTTT.

Turning to this clone: Other DNA variants within this sample encode the same CDR3. The chain employs TRBV29-1 and TRBJ1-1; no clear D gene. V shed 1 base and J shed 2 bases, with 5 bases lying between them. This CDR3 contains 12 residues. Germline values: CDR1 SQVTM, CDR2 ANQGSEA. In DNA form, the CDR3 reads TGCAGCGTTGAAGGAGGCAACACTGAAGCTTTCTTT. Protein: CSVEGGNTEAFF.

The V gene is TRBV6-5, the J gene TRBJ2-7; D not resolved. The CDR3 is made up of 13 amino acids. Between the trimmed V and J ends, which lost 2 bases and 3 bases, there was a span of 8 bases. CDR1 and CDR2 (germline): MNHEY, SVGAGI. CDR3 coding DNA: TGTGCCAGCAGTTACAGGCAGGTCTACGAGCAGTACTTC. Encoded protein: CASSYRQVYEQYF.

The J gene is TRBJ1-5, the V gene TRBV27, with no clear D. Trimming stripped 6 bases from V and 6 bases from J, with 15 bases between. The CDR3 loop spans 14 amino acids. Germline-derived CDR1 and CDR2 are MNHEY and SMNVEV (reference sequence). The CDR3 protein is CASSLNLGGQPQHF. For the CDR3, the DNA is TGTGCCAGCAGCCTTAACCTAGGCGGTCAGCCCCAGCATTTT.

The V gene is TRBV5-4, the J gene TRBJ2-3, with TRBD2 matching 11 bases. The CDR3 extends over 16 amino acids. Per germline, CDR1 SGHNT and CDR2 YYREEE (reference sequence). V shed 1 base, J shed 3 bases, and the junction held 4 bases outside the gene matches. CDR3: CASSLRVAGGTDTQYF. CDR3 coding DNA: TGTGCCAGCAGCTTGCGGGTAGCGGGGGGGACAGATACGCAGTATTTT.

This chain links TRBV27 with TRBJ2-1; 9 bases align to TRBD2. The CDR3 consists of 18 residues. CDR1 is MNHEY and CDR2 is SMNVEV in the germline V gene (reference sequence). Germline trimming cut 0 bases from V and 0 bases from J; bases unmatched to any gene: 6. The CDR3 bases are TGTGCCAGCAGTTTATCTGGCGGGGGGGCCCTCTCCTACAATGAGCAGTTCTTC. This encodes CASSLSGGGALSYNEQFF.

This clone was seen only once. The chain recombines TRBV5-1 with TRBJ2-5; tentative D call: TRBD1 (6 bases). With 2 bases removed from V and 5 bases from J, the gap between germline ends came to 13 bases. CDR1 SGHRS and CDR2 YFSETQ come from the germline V gene. The CDR3 is 14 residues long. The CDR3 loop reads CASSFEGRGETQYF. CDR3 DNA: TGCGCCAGCAGCTTTGAGGGAAGGGGGGAGACCCAGTACTTC.

This rearrangement joins TRBV4-1 to TRBJ2-3, with 10 bases lining up with TRBD2. V was clipped by 3 bases and J by 2 bases; unmatched bases: 8. The germline CDR1 and CDR2 sequences are MGHRA and YSYEKL. The CDR3 runs to 17 residues. CDR3 protein: CASSQYRTSGPTDTQYF. CDR3 DNA sequence: TGCGCCAGCAGCCAGTATAGGACTAGCGGTCCCACAGATACGCAGTATTTT.

The V call is TRBV3-1 (or the pseudogene TRBV3-2), the J call TRBJ1-2, with 8 bases identical to TRBD1. Germline CDR1 reads LGHDT; CDR2 reads YNNKEL (reference sequence). The CDR3 has 16 residues. V dropped 1 base and J dropped 5; count of bases not matched to a gene: 9. The CDR3 is CASSQVTTGTGYGYTF. In DNA, the CDR3 is TGTGCCAGCAGCCAAGTGACCACCGGGACAGGATATGGCTACACCTTC.

This rearrangement joins TRBV28 to TRBJ2-7; a weak D match, TRBD2 (6 bases). Per germline, CDR1 MDHEN and CDR2 SYDVKM. This CDR3 contains 15 residues. Trimming pared 1 base from V and 7 bases from J, leaving 17 bases between. As DNA, the CDR3 is TGTGCCAGCAGTTTATTGCGGGACGGTTTATGGGAGCAGTACTTC. It specifies CASSLLRDGLWEQYF.

The gene calls are TRBV5-1 and TRBJ2-7; D is uncertain. V was pared by 0 bases and J by 3 bases, with 7 bases between. The length of the CDR3 is 13 residues. Germline V gene data show CDR1 as SGHRS and CDR2 as YFSETQ. The CDR3 sequence is CASSLEADYEQYF. CDR3 DNA sequence: TGCGCCAGCAGCTTGGAGGCGGACTACGAGCAGTACTTC.

The chain employs TRBV6-6 and TRBJ1-2; D uncertain. Trimming pared 8 bases from V and 1 base from J, leaving 14 bases between. Germline V gives CDR1 MNHNY, CDR2 SVGAGI (reference sequence). This CDR3 comprises 14 residues. In DNA form, the CDR3 reads TGTGCCAGCTCGGAAAGGGAGGATAACTATGGCTACACCTTC. Residues: CASSEREDNYGYTF.

The rearrangement joins TRBV7-8 to TRBJ1-1, with a weak D call TRBD1 (6 bases). The CDR3 length is 13 residues. CDR1 is SGHVS and CDR2 is FQNEAQ in the germline V gene. V was pared by 6 bases and J by 4 bases, with 12 bases between. This chain's CDR3 is CASSPQGPTEAFF. CDR3 in DNA: TGTGCCAGCAGTCCTCAGGGGCCCACTGAAGCTTTCTTT.

The chain uses TRBV19 and TRBJ1-4; 10 bases map to TRBD1. CDR3 length equals 15 residues. Germline values: CDR1 LNHDA, CDR2 SQIVND (reference sequence). After removal of 4 bases from V and 8 bases from J, the junction contained 7 bases not matched to a gene. CDR3: CASSTTGTGVEKLFF. The CDR3 nucleotides read TGTGCCAGTAGTACAACCGGGACAGGGGTGGAAAAACTGTTTTTT.

This chain links TRBV15 with TRBJ1-4; D is possibly TRBD1 (5 bases). Germline V CDR1 and CDR2: LNHNV, YYDKDF (reference sequence). Trimming stripped 3 bases from V and 7 bases from J, with 6 bases between. There are 12 residues in the CDR3. The CDR3 DNA follows: TGTGCCACCAGCAGGGGACTTGAAAAACTGTTTTTT. Translating it yields CATSRGLEKLFF.

This chain joins TRBV19 and TRBJ1-2; tentative D call: TRBD1 (5 bases). The CDR3 is made up of 12 amino acids. V was shortened by 7 bases and J by 5 bases, with 11 bases between the two germline ends. Per germline, CDR1 LNHDA and CDR2 SQIVND (reference sequence). The chain's CDR3 is CASTPRGYGYTF. CDR3 bases: TGTGCCAGTACCCCCCGGGGGTATGGCTACACCTTC.

The chain links TRBV28 to TRBJ1-5; a weak D match, TRBD1 (6 bases). The CDR3 totals 13 residues. V lost 7 bases, J lost 4 bases, and 11 bases lay in between. Germline CDR1 and CDR2: MDHEN and SYDVKM. The CDR3 reads CASKAGANQPQHF. In nucleotides, the CDR3 is TGTGCCAGCAAGGCGGGGGCGAATCAGCCCCAGCATTTT. The whole variable domain, remainder taken from reference TRBV28 and TRBJ1-5, is DVKVTQSSRYLVKRTGEKVFLECVQDMDHENMFWYRQDPGLGLRLIYFSYDVKMKEKGDIPEGYSVSREKKERFSLILESASTNQTSMYLCASKAGANQPQHFGDGTRLSIL.

The chain carries TRBV5-5 and TRBJ1-4; no clear D gene. Trimming pared 4 bases from V and 3 bases from J, leaving 10 bases between. Germline CDR1 reads SGHKS; CDR2 reads YYEKEE (reference sequence). The CDR3 contains 14 residues. The CDR3 nucleotides are TGTGCCAGCAGCCCTAGGCGAGCTAATGAAAAACTGTTTTTT. It translates to CASSPRRANEKLFF.

V gene TRBV7-8 combines with J gene TRBJ2-3; TRBD2 agrees at 13 bases. CDR3 length: 19 amino acids. CDR1 and CDR2 from the germline V gene are SGHVS and FQNEAQ. V was clipped by 2 bases and J by 5 bases; unmatched bases: 13. As DNA, the CDR3 is TGTGCCAGCAGCTTACACAGAACTAGCGGGAGGGCTGTTCGAGATACGCAGTATTTT. Translation: CASSLHRTSGRAVRDTQYF.

The chain combines TRBV10-3 with TRBJ2-6; weak D call: TRBD2 (5 bases). This CDR3 is built from 16 residues. Per germline, CDR1 ENHRY and CDR2 SYGVKD. V lost 0 bases and J lost 3, with 9 bases in between. This CDR3 reads CAISESGSNGANVLTF. CDR3 coding DNA: TGTGCCATCAGTGAGTCGGGGAGCAATGGGGCCAACGTCCTGACTTTC.